This T cell receptor (beta chain) was obtained from a study of blood T cell repertoires in COVID-19. For the study at large: PBMCs, B-cell-depleted T cells, or T cells provided the cDNA or gDNA that made up the material.

Germline loops: CDR1 MNHEY, CDR2 SVGAGI. This CDR3 region has 15 residues. The ends lost 6 bases at V and 4 bases at J; junction bases unmatched: 11. The protocol was immunoSEQ multiplex PCR, while the TCRdb copy is restricted to in-frame clones and leaves out a portion. The sample has 80,000 to 95,000 clones, roughly 80% seen once. Sample: peripheral blood. This chain connects TRBV6-5 to TRBJ2-7; 8 bases line up with TRBD2. The sequence was obtained from an elderly woman with active or convalescent COVID-19. The CDR3 DNA is TGTGCCAGCAGGGCCTCCGGGGGGGGCCGATACGAGCAGTACTTC. Encoded protein: CASRASGGGRYEQYF.